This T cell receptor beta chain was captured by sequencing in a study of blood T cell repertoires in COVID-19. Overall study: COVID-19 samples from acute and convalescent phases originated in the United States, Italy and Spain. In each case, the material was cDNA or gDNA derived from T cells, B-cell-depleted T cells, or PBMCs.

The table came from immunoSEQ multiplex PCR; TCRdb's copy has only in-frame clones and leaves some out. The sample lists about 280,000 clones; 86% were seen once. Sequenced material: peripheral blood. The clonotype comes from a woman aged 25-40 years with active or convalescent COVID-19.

DNA of the CDR3: TGTGCCAGCAGCTTGGTGCGGGGAGGGACCCAGTACTTC. Its translation is CASSLVRGGTQYF. The chain has TRBV5-6 and TRBJ2-5, with D possibly matching TRBD2 (6 bases). The CDR3 consists of 13 residues. The germline CDR1 and CDR2 sequences are SGHDT and YYEEEE. The ends were cut back, 0 bases at V and 7 bases at J, with 10 bases in the middle. Variable domain in full (rest from reference TRBV5-6 and TRBJ2-5): DAGVTQSPTHLIKTRGQQVTLRCSPKSGHDTVSWYQQALGQGPQFIFQYYEEEERQRGNFPDRFSGHQFPNYSSELNVNALLLGDSALYLCASSLVRGGTQYFGPGTRLLVL.